A single sample gave rise to the 27 T cell receptor beta chains below, sequenced in a study of early T cells in non-severe SARS-CoV-2 infection. TCRdb ran MiXCR on the 5' RACE reads and lists one entry per CDR3 protein. The sample lists around 77,000 distinct CDR3 sequences, 5% occurring once. Material: whole blood, obtained at baseline. The source of these receptors is an adult who was a healthcare worker with PCR-confirmed SARS-CoV-2 infection or an uninfected control (not recorded which).

Ten or more counts support this clonotype. The chain is built from TRBV20-1 and TRBJ2-3, with TRBD1 matching 9 bases. Trimming cost V 5 bases and J 4 bases; bases outside gene matches: 13. There are 16 residues in the CDR3. Per germline, CDR1 DFQATT and CDR2 SNEGSKA (reference sequence). CDR3 sequence: CSAPPRGQGWADTQYF. CDR3 DNA: TGCAGTGCTCCCCCGCGGGGACAGGGTTGGGCAGATACGCAGTATTTT.

In this sample, this clonotype turned up many times. The rearrangement uses TRBV24-1 and TRBJ2-1; D is perhaps TRBD2 (5 bases). The CDR3 has 12 residues. Germline loops: CDR1 KGHDR, CDR2 SFDVKD. V gave up 8 bases and J gave up 4 bases, with 8 bases separating them. Here the CDR3 reads CATKGDYNEQFF. The CDR3 region has the DNA TGTGCCACCAAGGGAGATTACAATGAGCAGTTCTTC.

This clonotype was picked up many times. The CDR3 here is CASSYSLDANNSPLHF. In DNA, the CDR3 is TGTGCCAGCAGTTACTCGCTGGACGCTAATAATTCACCCCTCCACTTT. The chain links TRBV6-6 to TRBJ1-6; D unresolved. In germline, CDR1 is MNHNY, CDR2 SVGAGI (reference sequence). Trimming stripped 0 bases from V and 5 bases from J, with 11 bases between. The CDR3 has 16 residues.

This clonotype was picked up many times. The rearrangement joins TRBV20-1 to TRBJ2-1, with D possibly matching TRBD1 (5 bases). The CDR3 loop spans 16 amino acids. Trimming pared 0 bases from V and 8 bases from J, leaving 20 bases between. Germline-derived CDR1 and CDR2 are DFQATT and SNEGSKA (reference sequence). CDR3 protein: CSARDPYRALGDEQFF. CDR3 nucleotide sequence: TGCAGTGCTAGAGATCCCTACCGGGCCCTAGGGGATGAGCAGTTCTTC.

This clonotype was counted ten times or more. The chain carries TRBV28 and TRBJ2-1, with TRBD1 identical over 11 bases. Looked up from germline, CDR1 is MDHEN and CDR2 is SYDVKM. V gave up 10 bases and J gave up 7 bases; unmatched junction bases: 6. The CDR3 is made up of 13 amino acids. CDR3: CATKDRGRNEQFF. The CDR3 DNA sequence: TGTGCCACCAAGGACAGGGGGCGGAATGAGCAGTTCTTC.

This clonotype was counted ten times or more. The rearrangement joins TRBV11-2 to TRBJ2-1, with D unresolved. V lost 5 bases, J lost 10 bases, and 21 bases lay in between. Looked up from germline, CDR1 is SGHAT and CDR2 is FQNNGV. The CDR3 length is 15 residues. The CDR3 sequence: CASSLGVSVSEEQFF. The CDR3 nucleotides are TGTGCCAGCAGCCTTGGTGTTTCGGTGTCGGAAGAGCAGTTCTTC.

The sample holds many counts of this clonotype. The J gene is TRBJ1-2, the V gene TRBV19; 8 bases fit TRBD1. Germline V gives CDR1 LNHDA, CDR2 SQIVND (reference sequence). The CDR3 spans 16 residues. The junction had 9 bases not matched to a gene; V was cut back by 0 bases and J by 6 bases. Here the CDR3 reads CASSIDPDRGFDGYTF. Written as DNA, the CDR3 is TGTGCCAGTAGTATAGACCCCGACAGGGGATTTGATGGCTACACCTTC.

In its sample, this clonotype was seen many times. This sequence joins TRBV5-1 and TRBJ1-2, with a tentative D call TRBD1 (6 bases). This CDR3 has 13 amino acids. Per the germline V gene, CDR1 is SGHRS and CDR2 is YFSETQ. The V gene lost 2 bases and the J gene lost 6 bases, with 11 bases spanning the gap. This chain's CDR3 is CASSFSGGHGYTF. The CDR3 nucleotides read TGCGCCAGCAGCTTTTCCGGGGGCCATGGCTACACCTTC.

This clonotype was found many times. As DNA, the CDR3 is TGTGCCAGCATCCAGGGGTACACTGAAGCTTTCTTT. Its translation is CASIQGYTEAFF. V usage is TRBV5-5 and J usage is TRBJ1-1, with TRBD1 as a possible D gene (6 bases). The V end lost 6 bases, the J end lost 3 bases, and 9 bases lay between the germline ends. CDR1 is SGHKS, CDR2 YYEKEE, per germline (reference sequence). CDR3 size: 12 residues.

This clonotype was seen at least ten times. The chain has TRBV20-1 and TRBJ1-1; D remains ambiguous. In germline, CDR1 is DFQATT, CDR2 SNEGSKA (reference sequence). Trimming stripped 7 bases from V and 10 bases from J, with 16 bases between. The CDR3 runs to 11 residues. The CDR3 nucleotides are TGCAGTGTTCAATACGGTGGTGTAGCTTTCTTT. The encoded protein is CSVQYGGVAFF.

This chain joins TRBV6-6 and TRBJ2-3, with 7 bases matching TRBD2. Germline V lookup: CDR1 MNHNY, CDR2 SVGAGI (reference sequence). After removal of 3 bases from V and 0 bases from J, the junction contained 3 bases not matched to a gene. This CDR3 is 15 amino acids long. The chain's CDR3 is CASSYREASTDTQYF. The CDR3 nucleotides are TGTGCCAGCAGTTATCGGGAGGCCAGCACAGATACGCAGTATTTT.

Many counts were recorded for this clonotype. Compared with germline, one end of the junction differs, possibly owing to a read error. The chain employs TRBV6-6 and TRBJ1-2; D gene uncertain. Germline V gives CDR1 MNHNY, CDR2 SVGAGI (reference sequence). The CDR3 has 13 amino acids. The CDR3: CASKEGANSGYTF. CDR3 nucleotide sequence: TGTGCCAGCAAGGAGGGCGCAAACTCTGGCTACACCTTC.

The gene calls are TRBV30 and TRBJ1-4, with a possible D match to TRBD1 (6 bases). This CDR3 region has 13 residues. CDR1 and CDR2 from the germline V gene are GTSNPN and SVGIG (reference sequence). V lost 4 bases and J 4 bases, leaving 10 bases between the germline ends. Written as DNA, the CDR3 is TGTGCCTGGAAAAGGGGGATTAATGAAAAACTGTTTTTT. Protein product: CAWKRGINEKLFF.

Many counts were recorded for this clonotype. The V and J genes are TRBV29-1 and TRBJ2-7; weak D call: TRBD1 (6 bases). CDR3 size: 12 residues. The germline CDR1 and CDR2 sequences are SQVTM and ANQGSEA. V was trimmed by 7 bases and J by 3 bases, leaving 13 bases between them. The CDR3 nucleotides read TGCAGCGCCGTAGGGGGTCGCTACGAGCAGTACTTC. It is translated as CSAVGGRYEQYF.

This sequence joins TRBV4-2 and TRBJ2-1; 15 bases align to TRBD2. The CDR3 is made up of 14 amino acids. The trim removed 5 bases at V and 10 bases at J, leaving 3 bases unmatched. The germline gives CDR1 LGHNA, CDR2 YNFKEQ. DNA of the CDR3: TGTGCCAGCAGCAGGACTAGCGGGAGGGCCGAGCAGTTCTTC. Protein product: CASSRTSGRAEQFF.

The rearrangement uses TRBV10-2 and TRBJ2-7; 9 positions agree with TRBD1. CDR1 and CDR2 from the germline V gene are WSHSY and SAAADI. This CDR3 contains 12 residues. Unmatched junction bases numbered 4, after V lost 8 bases and J lost 5 bases. In DNA form, the CDR3 reads TGCGCCAGCGGGACAGGGAGCCACGAGCAGTACTTC. Translation: CASGTGSHEQYF.

This clonotype has a count of ten or more. The chain employs TRBV27 and TRBJ1-1; TRBD1 might be the D (6 bases). Germline V gene lookup returns CDR1 MNHEY and CDR2 SMNVEV (reference sequence). This CDR3 is 15 amino acids long. Between the trimmed V and J ends, which lost 4 bases and 1 base, there was a span of 13 bases. The CDR3 is CASSSWTASNTEAFF. CDR3 DNA sequence: TGTGCCAGCAGTTCCTGGACAGCATCGAACACTGAAGCTTTCTTT.

The chain links TRBV4-1 to TRBJ1-5, with D possibly TRBD1 on 6 matching bases. In germline, CDR1 is MGHRA, CDR2 YSYEKL. The V end was cut by 0 bases, the J end by 7 bases, with 13 bases between. This CDR3 contains 15 residues. CDR3 DNA: TGCGCCAGCAGCCAAGAGGGGGGGCCGGAACAGCCCCAGCATTTT. Protein sequence: CASSQEGGPEQPQHF.

This clonotype was counted only a few times. The V gene is TRBV28, the J gene TRBJ1-5, with D unclear. The CDR3 length is 14 residues. V was trimmed by 6 bases and J by 0 bases, leaving 9 bases between them. Germline loops: CDR1 MDHEN, CDR2 SYDVKM. The CDR3 sequence is CASRRHYSNQPQHF. CDR3 coding DNA: TGTGCCAGCAGGAGACATTATAGCAATCAGCCCCAGCATTTT. The complete variable domain, with remaining parts taken from reference TRBV28 and TRBJ1-5, reads DVKVTQSSRYLVKRTGEKVFLECVQDMDHENMFWYRQDPGLGLRLIYFSYDVKMKEKGDIPEGYSVSREKKERFSLILESASTNQTSMYLCASRRHYSNQPQHFGDGTRLSIL.

V is TRBV4-1 and J is TRBJ2-7; D gene ambiguous. The CDR3 sequence is 14 residues long. V was clipped by 4 bases and J by 6 bases, with 16 bases between them. Germline-derived CDR1 and CDR2 are MGHRA and YSYEKL. The CDR3 nucleotides are TGCGCCAGCAGCCCCCGGACGGAAAGAGGCGAGCAGTACTTC. It specifies CASSPRTERGEQYF.

The table lists this clonotype with a few counts. The rearrangement uses TRBV28 and TRBJ1-1; tentative D call: TRBD1 (6 bases). Germline CDR1 is MDHEN and CDR2 is SYDVKM. The CDR3 runs to 14 residues. The ends were cut back, 7 bases at V and 0 bases at J, with 12 bases in the middle. This CDR3 is CASTRTDMNTEAFF. The DNA for the CDR3 is TGTGCCAGCACCCGGACAGACATGAACACTGAAGCTTTCTTT.

V usage is TRBV5-4 and J usage is TRBJ1-2; D not resolved. The CDR3 extends over 14 amino acids. Germline V CDR1 and CDR2: SGHNT, YYREEE (reference sequence). With 6 bases removed from V and 0 bases from J, the gap between germline ends came to 12 bases. The CDR3 DNA follows: TGTGCCAGCACCCAAGGAGGGACTAACTATGGCTACACCTTC. Its translation: CASTQGGTNYGYTF. Complete variable domain (other parts from reference TRBV5-4 and TRBJ1-2): ETGVTQSPTHLIKTRGQQVTLRCSSQSGHNTVSWYQQALGQGPQFIFQYYREEENGRGNFPPRFSGLQFPNYSSELNVNALELDDSALYLCASTQGGTNYGYTFGSGTRLTVV.

This clonotype has ten or more counts. The chain joins TRBV27 to TRBJ1-2; the match to TRBD1 covers 9 bases. This CDR3 is built from 14 residues. The germline CDR1 and CDR2 sequences are MNHEY and SMNVEV (reference sequence). The trim removed 0 bases at V and 8 bases at J, leaving 4 bases unmatched. The CDR3 DNA follows: TGTGCCAGCAGTTTATCTGGGGACAGGGCGGGCTACACCTTC. Protein: CASSLSGDRAGYTF.

This clonotype was observed many times. The rearrangement uses TRBV6-6 and TRBJ1-1; no clear D. Germline V gives CDR1 MNHNY, CDR2 SVGAGI (reference sequence). This CDR3 is built from 14 residues. The V and J ends lost 2 bases and 2 bases respectively, with 9 bases between them. In DNA form, the CDR3 reads TGTGCCAGCAGTTACGGGCATAGTAACACTGAAGCTTTCTTT. This translates into CASSYGHSNTEAFF.

At least ten counts were recorded for this clonotype. The chain joins TRBV6-5 to TRBJ2-5, with D tentatively TRBD2 (6 bases). Trimming stripped 7 bases from V and 5 bases from J, with 14 bases between. Germline CDR1 MNHEY, CDR2 SVGAGI. The CDR3 runs to 13 residues. CDR3 nucleotides: TGTGCCAGCACCGACGGGGGTCGGGAGACCCAGTACTTC. Amino acids: CASTDGGRETQYF.

This clonotype was detected many times. V usage is TRBV5-1 and J usage is TRBJ1-6; D remains ambiguous. Germline-derived CDR1 and CDR2 are SGHRS and YFSETQ. Trimming took 4 bases from V and 0 from J, leaving 11 bases between them. This CDR3 contains 16 residues. CDR3 protein: CASSLNSNSYNSPLHF. In nucleotides, the CDR3 is TGCGCCAGCAGCCTCAACAGTAACTCCTATAATTCACCCCTCCACTTT.

This clonotype has just a few counts. J is TRBJ2-2 and V is TRBV28, with D unresolved. The CDR3 is made up of 12 amino acids. Trimming took 2 bases from V and 3 from J, leaving 1 base between them. Germline V CDR1 and CDR2: MDHEN, SYDVKM. The CDR3: CASSLDTGELFF. CDR3 DNA sequence: TGTGCCAGCAGTTTAGACACCGGGGAGCTGTTTTTT.